This T cell receptor (beta chain) was sequenced for a study of blood T cell repertoires in COVID-19. Trimming shortened V by 0 bases and J by 3 bases, and 6 bases separated the two germline ends. Germline V lookup: CDR1 LGHNA, CDR2 YSLEER. The CDR3 runs 14 residues. Using immunoSEQ multiplex PCR, the repertoire was profiled, and TCRdb retains in-frame clones only, with some absent. The sample contains a few hundred thousand clones, roughly 85% of which appear only once. The receptor was isolated from a woman in her 30s with active or convalescent COVID-19. The chain is built from TRBV4-3 and TRBJ1-5; unclear D gene. Input material: peripheral blood. The CDR3 DNA reads TGCGCCAGCAGCCAAGATCTCTCCAATCAGCCCCAGCATTTT. It is translated as CASSQDLSNQPQHF.